The present TCR beta chain was sequenced within a study of CD8 T cells in Susac syndrome (dated 2019 in TCRdb). The study in broad terms: The study used repertoire sequencing to test whether antigen drove CD8+ T cell activation and differentiation in Susac syndrome. The clonality of the CD8+ T cell repertoire was compared across about 12 healthy donors, some 14 Susac syndrome patients and around 15 multiple sclerosis patients. What the authors observed across the whole study: The TCR sequencing and HLA analysis was acknowledged to have included a relatively small number of individuals.

A word on this clonotype: There is no known antigen for this receptor. No base quality values were provided; no much bigger clone lies one nucleotide off.

Peripheral blood CD8+ and CD4+ T cells from healthy donors, Susac syndrome patients and multiple sclerosis patients were profiled using high-throughput TCR beta sequencing. The multiple sclerosis controls were treatment-naive patients who had stable or active relapsing-remitting disease and met the revised McDonald criteria. Bulk CD8+ and CD4+ T cells were purified magnetically by negative isolation, whereas CD8+ TEMRA cells were enriched by FACS. Blood was drawn into EDTA tubes, processed within 24 hours, and PBMCs were isolated by density gradient centrifugation. PBMCs intended for TCR sequencing were frozen in liquid nitrogen and were later thawed in a 37 degrees C water bath. The sorted or isolated CD4+, CD8+ and CD8+ TEMRA cells reached a purity of at least 90%. The CDR3 goes from the cysteine to the phenylalanine over 17 residues. The read is trimmed to its CDR3 DNA, 51 bases read in frame from base 1. As encoded in the germline V gene (reference sequence), CDR1 is LNHDA while CDR2 is SQIVND. Compared with germline, V lacks 3 bases and J lacks 7 bases; bases without a gene match: 11.

RNA was extracted using the RNeasy kit, and roughly 0.45 to 1 microgram was reverse transcribed with random hexamers. The immunoSEQ multiplex PCR assay, which covers 54 Vbeta and 13 Jbeta segments, was used to amplify TCR beta CDR3 regions. PCR amplification bias was corrected using a synthetic template baseline for primer optimization and computational correction. Per the source publication's procedure: Reads were annotated to V, D and J genes according to IMGT and were analyzed with immunoSEQ Analyzer, with only productive sequences retained. To calculate clonality, Shannon entropy was normalized by log2 of the number of productive unique sequences and then subtracted from one. For each patient and control, public and private clones were evaluated within the 100 most prevalent clones. Clones were defined as Susac-specific if absent from the healthy and MS cohorts, from over a thousand published viral clones and from other ImmuneACCESS disease sequences. In TCRdb, the public reads were trimmed at Q25 with fastp and aligned with MiXCR, with productive beta chains retained. Merged by CDR3 protein, the rows form single entries marked with the most common genes and DNA. TCRdb assigned the V and J calls; the authors' analysis was not used. Present in this sample are 250,000 to 300,000 distinct CDR3 sequences, approximately 85% of which were seen just once. The ten largest clones represent roughly 0.21% of the sample.

The specimen was CD8+ T cells from PBMCs. The chain uses TRBV19 and TRBJ2-1; the central 11 bases match TRBD1. This TCR was recovered from a human donor with multiple sclerosis. CDR3 reads: CASSIRTGQGARNEQFF. The DNA reads TGTGCCAGTAGTATTAGGACCGGACAGGGGGCAAGGAATGAGCAGTTCTTC.